The clone carrying this TCR beta chain has more than one count but fewer than ten. Antigen: not known. The data are from a study of beta chain features in type 1 diabetes. About the research overall: The examined sorted cells totaled 110 million or so across samples.

Every bit of the isolated RNA underwent reverse transcription, so sequencing read expressed TCRB transcripts. The data were produced by immunoSEQ multiplex PCR, yet TCRdb's version contains in-frame clones alone and is incomplete. The data contain around 97,000 clones, 25% to 35% of them singletons. Germline values: CDR1 MNHEY, CDR2 SVGAGI. V lost 6 bases to trimming and J lost 0 bases, with 11 bases between them. The CDR3 is made up of 14 amino acids. Whole-study findings and limits: The study found moderately but significantly shorter TCRB CDR3s in all four CD4+ subsets of Type 1 diabetes patients. Patients with type 1 diabetes showed fewer VDJ junction insertions and more deletions.

A sort by CD45RO/CCR7/CD25/CD127/CD95/CD27 yielded CD4+ naive, central memory, regulatory and stem cell-like memory cells. The source material was central memory CD4+ T cells from blood. V usage is TRBV6-5 and J usage is TRBJ1-1; D possibly corresponds to TRBD1 (6 bases). This TCR was recovered from a woman aged 18-30 years with type 1 diabetes. DNA of the CDR3: TGTGCCAGCAGCCCGGACAGAGTGAACACTGAAGCTTTCTTT. Translating gives CASSPDRVNTEAFF.